This TCR beta chain was profiled in a study of vaccination and CD4 T cells after COVID-19. About the study: Six males and four females constituted the convalescent cohort, two of whom were Hispanic. Overlapping SARS-CoV-2, HCoV-NL63, HCoV-OC43 and HCoV-229E spike peptides stimulated the cells. Study-wide results and limits: The median SARS-CoV-2-reactive clonotype number increased from around 19 to 38, without statistical significance.

The V gene end was trimmed by 0 bases and the J gene end by 7 bases; junction bases not matched to a gene: 21. The CDR3 length is 20 residues. Germline V gene data show CDR1 as LGHNT and CDR2 as FRNRAP. Details on this clonotype: The antigen is not known.

The Oncomine TCR Beta short-read assay was applied to DNA of cultured CD4+ T cells. DNA came from CD4+ T cells after culture. One entry per CDR3 protein results from TCRdb running MiXCR on the PCR reads. The data show some 20,000 distinct CDR3 sequences, about two fifths seen once. Treatment indicated: approximately 9-day PBMC culture with coronavirus spike peptide pools or control peptides (ViraFEST assay). The gene calls are TRBV12-5 and TRBJ2-5; TRBD2 aligns across 9 bases. The material sequenced was CD4+ T cells from blood, cultured in vitro. This TCR was sampled from a human donor who had recovered from COVID-19. In DNA, the CDR3 is TGTGCTAGTGGTTTGGTAGGGAGTATAGCGGGGGCTTCTTTTTCCGGGACCCAGTACTTC. Residues: CASGLVGSIAGASFSGTQYF.